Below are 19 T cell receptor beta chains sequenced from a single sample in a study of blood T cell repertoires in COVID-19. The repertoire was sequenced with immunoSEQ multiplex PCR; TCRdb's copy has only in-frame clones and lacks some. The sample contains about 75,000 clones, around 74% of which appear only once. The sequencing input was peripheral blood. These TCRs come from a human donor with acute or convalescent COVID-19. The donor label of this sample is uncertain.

The CDR3 DNA reads TGTGCCAGCAGCCTGACGGGGACAGTTTACTCCTACGAGCAGTACTTC. It codes for CASSLTGTVYSYEQYF. The chain has TRBV6-2 or TRBV6-3 and TRBJ2-7; 7 bases align to TRBD1. V shed 6 bases and J 0 bases; nucleotides not matched to a gene: 11. Germline V gives CDR1 MNHEY, CDR2 SVGEGT. The CDR3 consists of 16 residues.

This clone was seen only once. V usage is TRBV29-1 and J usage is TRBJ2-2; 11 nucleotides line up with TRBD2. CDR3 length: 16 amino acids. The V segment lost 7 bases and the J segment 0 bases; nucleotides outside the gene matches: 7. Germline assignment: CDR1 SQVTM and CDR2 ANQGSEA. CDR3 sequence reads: CSAEETSGTNTGELFF. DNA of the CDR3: TGCAGCGCCGAGGAGACTAGCGGGACGAACACCGGGGAGCTGTTTTTT.

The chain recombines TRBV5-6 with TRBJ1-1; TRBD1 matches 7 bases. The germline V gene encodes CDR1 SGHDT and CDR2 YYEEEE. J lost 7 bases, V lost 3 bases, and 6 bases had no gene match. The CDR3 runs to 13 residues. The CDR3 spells CASSSTGIHEAFF. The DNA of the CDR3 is TGTGCCAGCAGCTCGACAGGGATACATGAAGCTTTCTTT.

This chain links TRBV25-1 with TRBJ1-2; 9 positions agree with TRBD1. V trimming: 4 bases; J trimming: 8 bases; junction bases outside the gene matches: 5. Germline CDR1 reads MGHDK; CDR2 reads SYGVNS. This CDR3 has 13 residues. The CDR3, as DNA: TGTGCCAGCAGTGTGCGGGACAGGGAAGGCTACACCTTC. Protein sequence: CASSVRDREGYTF.

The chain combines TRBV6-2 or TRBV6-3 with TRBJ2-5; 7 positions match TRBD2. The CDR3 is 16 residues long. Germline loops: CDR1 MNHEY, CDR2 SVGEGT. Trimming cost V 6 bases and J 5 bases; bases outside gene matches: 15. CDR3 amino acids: CASSPPERGPGETQYF. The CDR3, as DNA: TGTGCCAGCAGCCCACCCGAGCGGGGTCCCGGGGAGACCCAGTACTTC.

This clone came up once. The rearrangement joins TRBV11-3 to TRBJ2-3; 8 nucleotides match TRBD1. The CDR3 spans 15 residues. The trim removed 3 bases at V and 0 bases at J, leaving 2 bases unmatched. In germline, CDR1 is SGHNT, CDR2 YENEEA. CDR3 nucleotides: TGTGCCAGCAGCTTGGACAGGGAAAGCACAGATACGCAGTATTTT. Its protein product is CASSLDRESTDTQYF.

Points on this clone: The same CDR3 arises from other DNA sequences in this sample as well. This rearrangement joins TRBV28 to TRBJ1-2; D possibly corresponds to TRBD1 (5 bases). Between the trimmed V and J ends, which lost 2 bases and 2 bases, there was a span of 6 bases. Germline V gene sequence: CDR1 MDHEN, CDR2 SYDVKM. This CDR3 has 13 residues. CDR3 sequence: CASSLNRNYGYTF. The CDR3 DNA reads TGTGCCAGCAGTTTAAACAGGAACTATGGCTACACCTTC.

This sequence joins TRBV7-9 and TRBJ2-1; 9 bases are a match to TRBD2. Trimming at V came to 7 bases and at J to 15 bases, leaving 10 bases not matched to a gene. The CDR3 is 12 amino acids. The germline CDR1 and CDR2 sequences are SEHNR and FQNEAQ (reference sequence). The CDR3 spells CASTTLASGAFF. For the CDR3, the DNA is TGTGCCAGCACCACCCTCGCTAGCGGGGCGTTCTTC. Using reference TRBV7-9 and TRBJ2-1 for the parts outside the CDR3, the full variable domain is DTGVSQNPRHKITKRGQNVTFRCDPISEHNRLYWYRQTLGQGPEFLTYFQNEAQLEKSRLLSDRFSAERPKGSFSTLEIQRTEQGDSAMYLCASTTLASGAFFGPGTRLTVL.

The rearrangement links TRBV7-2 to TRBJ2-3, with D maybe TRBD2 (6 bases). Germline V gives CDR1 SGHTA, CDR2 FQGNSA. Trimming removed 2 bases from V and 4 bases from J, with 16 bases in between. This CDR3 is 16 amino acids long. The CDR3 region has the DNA TGTGCCAGCAGCTTAACATCGGGAGCCTACTCAGATACGCAGTATTTT. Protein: CASSLTSGAYSDTQYF.

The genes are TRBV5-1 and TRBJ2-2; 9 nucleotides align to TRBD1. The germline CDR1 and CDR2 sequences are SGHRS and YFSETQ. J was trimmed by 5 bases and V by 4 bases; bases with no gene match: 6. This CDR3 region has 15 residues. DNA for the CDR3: TGCGCCAGCAGCGCTTACAGGGGGCGGACCGGGGAGCTGTTTTTT. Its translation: CASSAYRGRTGELFF.

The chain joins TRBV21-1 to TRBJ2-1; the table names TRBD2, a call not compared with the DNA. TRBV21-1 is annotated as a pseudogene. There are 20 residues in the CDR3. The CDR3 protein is CASPLRGSGGPGSSYNEQFF. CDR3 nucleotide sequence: TGTGCCAGCCCCCTAAGGGGTAGCGGGGGGCCGGGAAGCTCCTACAATGAGCAGTTCTTC.

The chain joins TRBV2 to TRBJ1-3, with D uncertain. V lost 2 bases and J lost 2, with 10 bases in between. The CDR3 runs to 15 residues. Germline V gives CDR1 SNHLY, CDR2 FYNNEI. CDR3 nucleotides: TGTGCCAGCAGTGAAAGTCAGGTACCTGGAAACACCATATATTTT. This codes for CASSESQVPGNTIYF.

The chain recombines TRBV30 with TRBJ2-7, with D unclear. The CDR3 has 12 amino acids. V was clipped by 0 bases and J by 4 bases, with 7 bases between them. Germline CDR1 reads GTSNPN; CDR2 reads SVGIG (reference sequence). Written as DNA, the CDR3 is TGTGCCTGGAGTGTCCAGAATTACGAGCAGTACTTC. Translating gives CAWSVQNYEQYF.

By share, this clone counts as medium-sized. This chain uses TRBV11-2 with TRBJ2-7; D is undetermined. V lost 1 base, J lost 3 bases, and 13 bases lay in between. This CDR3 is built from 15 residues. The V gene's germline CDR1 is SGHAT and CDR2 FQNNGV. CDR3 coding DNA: TGTGCCAGCAGCTTAGGACACGGAACCTACTACGAGCAGTACGTC. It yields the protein CASSLGHGTYYEQYV.

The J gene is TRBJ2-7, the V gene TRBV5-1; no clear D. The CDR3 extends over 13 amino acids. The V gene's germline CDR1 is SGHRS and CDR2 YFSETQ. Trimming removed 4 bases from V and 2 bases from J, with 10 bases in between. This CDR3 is CASSAVPAYEQYF. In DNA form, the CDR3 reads TGCGCCAGCAGCGCCGTTCCAGCCTACGAGCAGTACTTC.

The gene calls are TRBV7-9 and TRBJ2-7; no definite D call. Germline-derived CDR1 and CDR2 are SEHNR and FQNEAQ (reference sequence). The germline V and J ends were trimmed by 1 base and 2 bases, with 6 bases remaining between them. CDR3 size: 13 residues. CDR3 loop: CASSLVAAYEQYF. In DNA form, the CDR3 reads TGTGCCAGCAGCTTAGTGGCAGCCTACGAGCAGTACTTC.

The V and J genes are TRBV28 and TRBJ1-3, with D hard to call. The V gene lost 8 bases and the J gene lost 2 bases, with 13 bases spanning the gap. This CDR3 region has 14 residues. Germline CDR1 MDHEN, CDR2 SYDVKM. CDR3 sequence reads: CASDTKRAGNTIYF. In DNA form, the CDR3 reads TGTGCCAGCGATACCAAACGGGCTGGAAACACCATATATTTT.

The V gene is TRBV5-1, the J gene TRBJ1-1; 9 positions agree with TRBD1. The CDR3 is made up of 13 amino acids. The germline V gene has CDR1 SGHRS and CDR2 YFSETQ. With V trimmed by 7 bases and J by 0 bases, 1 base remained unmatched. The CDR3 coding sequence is TGCGCCAGCGGGGACAGGGTGAACACTGAAGCTTTCTTT. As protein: CASGDRVNTEAFF.

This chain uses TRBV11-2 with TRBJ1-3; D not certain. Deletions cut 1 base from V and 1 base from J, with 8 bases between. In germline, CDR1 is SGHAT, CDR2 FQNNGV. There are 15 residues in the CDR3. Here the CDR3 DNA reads TGTGCCAGCAGCTTAGGTTTTAATTCTGGAAACACCATATATTTT. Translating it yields CASSLGFNSGNTIYF.